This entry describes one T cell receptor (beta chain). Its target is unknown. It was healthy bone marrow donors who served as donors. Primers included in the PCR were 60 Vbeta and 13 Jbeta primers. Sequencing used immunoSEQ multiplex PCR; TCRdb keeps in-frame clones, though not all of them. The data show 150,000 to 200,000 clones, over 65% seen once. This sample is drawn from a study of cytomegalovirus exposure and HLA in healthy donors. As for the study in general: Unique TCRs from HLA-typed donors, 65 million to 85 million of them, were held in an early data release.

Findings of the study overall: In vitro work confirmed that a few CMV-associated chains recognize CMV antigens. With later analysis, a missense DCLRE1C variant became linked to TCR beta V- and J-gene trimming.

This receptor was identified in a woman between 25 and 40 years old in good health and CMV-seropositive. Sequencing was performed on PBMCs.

CDR3 nucleotide sequence: TGTGCCAGCAGCCCCCTTCTAGCGGGAGGCTTTGAGACCCAGTACTTC. This codes for CASSPLLAGGFETQYF. The V gene is TRBV7-9, the J gene TRBJ2-5; 11 bases map to TRBD2. Germline V CDR1 and CDR2: SEHNR, FQNEAQ (reference sequence). CDR3 length equals 16 residues. V trimming: 5 bases; J trimming: 5 bases; junction bases outside the gene matches: 10. The whole variable domain, remainder taken from reference TRBV7-9 and TRBJ2-5, is DTGVSQNPRHKITKRGQNVTFRCDPISEHNRLYWYRQTLGQGPEFLTYFQNEAQLEKSRLLSDRFSAERPKGSFSTLEIQRTEQGDSAMYLCASSPLLAGGFETQYFGPGTRLLVL.